This T cell receptor (beta chain) was captured by sequencing in a study of CD8 T cells in ankylosing spondylitis. This clonotype was seen ten or more times. Its antigen is currently unknown. Whole-study findings and limits: Made up of eight highly homologous variants, a TCR beta motif appeared characteristic of ankylosing spondylitis blood. In synovial fluid and blood from reactive arthritis, some motif variants were previously reported. The clones that were linked to disease were reported to be significantly enriched in matched synovial fluid samples from ankylosing spondylitis patients.

The CDR3 spans 15 residues. V trimming: 7 bases; J trimming: 4 bases; junction bases outside the gene matches: 10. Germline-derived CDR1 and CDR2 are SGHRS and YFSETQ. Making use of molecular barcodes, quantitative 5'-RACE generated TCR beta libraries. MiXCR, run by TCRdb on the 5' RACE reads, gives a single entry per CDR3 protein. Altogether some 130,000 distinct CDR3 sequences are present, 11% being singletons, with the ten largest covering 4.1%. The sample taken for sequencing was blood, either unsorted or a sorted T cell fraction (not recorded which). This TCR derives from a female donor with ankylosing spondylitis or in good health (not recorded which). The chain uses TRBV5-1 and TRBJ2-2; 7 bases map to TRBD2. Here the CDR3 reads CASGNPSGSTGELFF. The CDR3 DNA sequence: TGCGCCAGCGGGAATCCTAGCGGCAGCACCGGGGAGCTGTTTTTT.